This T cell receptor beta chain is from a study of cytomegalovirus exposure and HLA in healthy donors. Study-wide findings and caveats: It was reportedly the case that the classifier diagnosed cytomegalovirus status with high specificity and sensitivity. The authors later found HLA-associated TCR beta chains more clonally expanded than equally common others.

Points on this clone: Its antigen remains unidentified.

The study ran its PCR with 60 Vbeta and 13 Jbeta primers. Study processing details: Approximately 83 million unique TCR beta chains, roughly 11 million shared, were counted in a later analysis. The assay was immunoSEQ multiplex PCR, and TCRdb's table has in-frame clones only and misses some. The DNA was the basis for D and trimming; V, J and clone size are from that table. The profile covers about 150,000 clones, with over 80% appearing a single time and less than 2% taken by the ten largest. The source is a middle-aged man in good health and CMV-seronegative. Specimen: PBMCs.

CDR3 DNA sequence: TGTGCCTGGGGGACAGGGGTTGACTACGAGCAGTACTTC. The encoded protein is CAWGTGVDYEQYF. V is TRBV30 and J is TRBJ2-7; TRBD1 matches at 10 bases. This CDR3 is 13 amino acids long. The V and J ends lost 5 bases and 3 bases, in that order; junction bases with no gene match: 4. Per germline, CDR1 GTSNPN and CDR2 SVGIG (reference sequence).